Included here is one T cell receptor beta chain sequence, with context. Its antigen remains unidentified. V was shortened by 0 bases and J by 6 bases, with 9 bases between the two germline ends. CDR1 and CDR2 (germline): MNHEY, SVGAGI. CDR3 length: 14 residues. These data belong to a study of cytomegalovirus exposure and HLA in healthy donors. PCR employed 60 Vbeta and 13 Jbeta primers. Using immunoSEQ multiplex PCR, the repertoire was profiled, and TCRdb retains in-frame clones only, with some absent. Of 150,000 to 180,000 clones in the sample, around 84% were seen once. Study-wide findings and caveats: V- and J-gene trimming of TCR beta was linked (in a later analysis) to a missense DCLRE1C variant. A later analysis found most CMV-associated TCR beta chains apparently HLA-restricted.

The TCR comes from a woman in her forties in good health and CMV-seropositive. This chain uses TRBV6-5 with TRBJ2-1, with a possible D match to TRBD2 (5 bases). The specimen was PBMCs. CDR3 amino acids: CASSYSGRSNEQFF. The DNA for the CDR3 is TGTGCCAGCAGTTACTCAGGGAGATCCAATGAGCAGTTCTTC.